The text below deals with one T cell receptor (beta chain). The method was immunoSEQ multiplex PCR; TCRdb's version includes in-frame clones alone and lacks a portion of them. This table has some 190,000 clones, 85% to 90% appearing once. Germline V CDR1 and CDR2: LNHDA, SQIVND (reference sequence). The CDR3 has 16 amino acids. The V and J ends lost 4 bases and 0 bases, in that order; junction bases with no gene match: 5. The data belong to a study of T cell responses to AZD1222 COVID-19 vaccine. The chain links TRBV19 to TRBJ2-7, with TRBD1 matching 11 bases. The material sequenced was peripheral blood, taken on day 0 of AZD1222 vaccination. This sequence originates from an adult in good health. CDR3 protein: CASSRRGQGASYEQYF. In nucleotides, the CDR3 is TGTGCCAGTAGTAGACGTGGACAGGGGGCCTCCTACGAGCAGTACTTC. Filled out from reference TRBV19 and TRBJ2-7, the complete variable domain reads DGGITQSPKYLFRKEGQNVTLSCEQNLNHDAMYWYRQDPGQGLRLIYYSQIVNDFQKGDIAEGYSVSREKKESFPLTVTSAQKNPTAFYLCASSRRGQGASYEQYFGPGTRLTVT.